What follows is one T cell receptor (beta chain) and its context. The antigen remains unidentified. The data belong to a study of OX40 agonist ivuxolimab in advanced cancers. The protocol was immunoSEQ multiplex PCR, while the TCRdb copy is restricted to in-frame clones and leaves out a portion. The top ten hold over 4.5% of the sample, which has around 40,000 clones, 80% seen once. Germline CDR1 and CDR2: GTSNPN and SVGIG (reference sequence). J lost 10 bases, V lost 2 bases, and 7 bases had no gene match. This CDR3 comprises 13 residues. General study points: Dose levels from 0.1 to 3.0 mg/kg saw CD4+ and CD8+ blood T cells expand clonally by week 6.

Sequences were derived from CD4+ or CD8+ T cells sorted from blood, sampled in a trial of the OX40 agonist ivuxolimab. This TCR was recovered from an adult with an advanced solid tumor such as melanoma, head and neck, liver or kidney cancer. The V gene is TRBV30, the J gene TRBJ2-1; TRBD2 matches 8 bases. CDR3: CAWSKSGSGEQFF. The CDR3 nucleotides read TGTGCCTGGAGTAAAAGCGGGAGTGGCGAGCAGTTCTTC.